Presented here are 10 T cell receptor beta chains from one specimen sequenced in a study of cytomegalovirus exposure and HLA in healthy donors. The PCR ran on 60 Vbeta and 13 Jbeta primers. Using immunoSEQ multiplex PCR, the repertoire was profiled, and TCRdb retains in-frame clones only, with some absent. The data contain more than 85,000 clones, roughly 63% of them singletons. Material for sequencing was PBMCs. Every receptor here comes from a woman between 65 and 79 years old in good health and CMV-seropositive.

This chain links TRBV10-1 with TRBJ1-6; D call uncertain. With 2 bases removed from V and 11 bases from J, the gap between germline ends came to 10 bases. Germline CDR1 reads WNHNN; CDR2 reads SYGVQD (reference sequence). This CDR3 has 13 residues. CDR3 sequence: CASSENEVAPLHF. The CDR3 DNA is TGCGCCAGCAGTGAGAATGAGGTTGCACCCCTCCACTTT.

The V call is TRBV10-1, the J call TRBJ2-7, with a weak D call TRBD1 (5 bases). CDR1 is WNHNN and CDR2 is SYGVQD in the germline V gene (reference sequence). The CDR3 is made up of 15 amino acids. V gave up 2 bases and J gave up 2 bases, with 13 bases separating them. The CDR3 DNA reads TGCGCCAGCAGTGAGACCCAGGGTAGGACCTACGAGCAGTACTTC. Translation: CASSETQGRTYEQYF.

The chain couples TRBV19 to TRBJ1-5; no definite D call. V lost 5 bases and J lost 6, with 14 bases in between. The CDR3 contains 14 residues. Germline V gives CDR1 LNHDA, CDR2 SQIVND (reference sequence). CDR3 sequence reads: CASSGGRFGQPQHF. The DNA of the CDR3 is TGTGCCAGTAGTGGAGGTCGTTTCGGTCAGCCCCAGCATTTT.

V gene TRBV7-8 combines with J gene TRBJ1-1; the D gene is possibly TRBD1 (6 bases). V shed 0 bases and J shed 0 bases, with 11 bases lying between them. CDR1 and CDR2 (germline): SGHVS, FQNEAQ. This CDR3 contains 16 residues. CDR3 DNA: TGTGCCAGCAGCTTAGCAGGGAGGGGGATGAACACTGAAGCTTTCTTT. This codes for CASSLAGRGMNTEAFF. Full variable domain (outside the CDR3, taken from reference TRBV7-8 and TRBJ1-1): GAGVSQSPRYKVAKRGQDVALRCDPISGHVSLFWYQQALGQGPEFLTYFQNEAQLDKSGLPSDRFFAERPEGSVSTLKIQRTQQEDSAVYLCASSLAGRGMNTEAFFGQGTRLTVV.

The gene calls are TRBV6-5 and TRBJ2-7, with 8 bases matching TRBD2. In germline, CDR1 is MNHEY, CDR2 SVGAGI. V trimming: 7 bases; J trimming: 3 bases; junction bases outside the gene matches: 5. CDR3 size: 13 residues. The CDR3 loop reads CASKAGGLYEQYF. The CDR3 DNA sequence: TGTGCCAGCAAGGCGGGGGGCCTCTACGAGCAGTACTTC.

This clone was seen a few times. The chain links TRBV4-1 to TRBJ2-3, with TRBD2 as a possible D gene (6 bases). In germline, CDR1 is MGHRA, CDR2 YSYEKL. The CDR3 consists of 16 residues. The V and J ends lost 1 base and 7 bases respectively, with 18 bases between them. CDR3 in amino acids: CASSQGGGGSTNTQYF. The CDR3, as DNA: TGCGCCAGCAGCCAAGGGGGTGGGGGGAGTACGAATACGCAGTATTTT.

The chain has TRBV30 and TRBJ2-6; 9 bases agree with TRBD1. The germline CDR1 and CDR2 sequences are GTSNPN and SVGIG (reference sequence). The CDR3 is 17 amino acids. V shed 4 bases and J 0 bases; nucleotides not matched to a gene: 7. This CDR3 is CAWKFGQGFSGANVLTF. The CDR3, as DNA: TGTGCCTGGAAGTTTGGACAGGGGTTCTCTGGGGCCAACGTCCTGACTTTC. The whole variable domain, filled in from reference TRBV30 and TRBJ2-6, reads SQTIHQWPATLVQPVGSPLSLECTVEGTSNPNLYWYRQAAGRGLQLLFYSVGIGQISSEVPQNLSASRPQDRQFILSSKKLLLSDSGFYLCAWKFGQGFSGANVLTFGAGSRLTVL.

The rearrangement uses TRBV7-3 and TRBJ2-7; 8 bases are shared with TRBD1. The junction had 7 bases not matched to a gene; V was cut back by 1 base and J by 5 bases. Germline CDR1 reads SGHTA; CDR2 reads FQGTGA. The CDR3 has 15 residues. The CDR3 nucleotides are TGTGCCAGCAGCTTAAGCCAGGGGGCGATCCACGAGCAGTACTTC. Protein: CASSLSQGAIHEQYF. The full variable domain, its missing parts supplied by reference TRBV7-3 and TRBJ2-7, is GAGVSQTPSNKVTEKGKYVELRCDPISGHTALYWYRQSLGQGPEFLIYFQGTGAADDSGLPNDRFFAVRPEGSVSTLKIQRTERGDSAVYLCASSLSQGAIHEQYFGPGTRLTVT.

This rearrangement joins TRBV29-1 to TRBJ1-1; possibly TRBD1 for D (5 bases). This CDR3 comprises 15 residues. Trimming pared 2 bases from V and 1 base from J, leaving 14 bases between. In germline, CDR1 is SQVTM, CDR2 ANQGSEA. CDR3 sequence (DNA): TGCAGCGTTGAACGGGGGAGCCTGAAGAACACTGAAGCTTTCTTT. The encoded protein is CSVERGSLKNTEAFF.

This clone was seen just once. The CDR3 protein is CASSRDRGPGDTQYF. For the CDR3, the DNA is TGCGCCAGCAGCAGGGACAGGGGGCCAGGGGATACGCAGTATTTT. The rearrangement uses TRBV5-1 and TRBJ2-3; TRBD1 matches 12 bases. CDR3 length equals 15 residues. Per the germline V gene, CDR1 is SGHRS and CDR2 is YFSETQ. V shed 4 bases and J 6 bases; nucleotides not matched to a gene: 6.